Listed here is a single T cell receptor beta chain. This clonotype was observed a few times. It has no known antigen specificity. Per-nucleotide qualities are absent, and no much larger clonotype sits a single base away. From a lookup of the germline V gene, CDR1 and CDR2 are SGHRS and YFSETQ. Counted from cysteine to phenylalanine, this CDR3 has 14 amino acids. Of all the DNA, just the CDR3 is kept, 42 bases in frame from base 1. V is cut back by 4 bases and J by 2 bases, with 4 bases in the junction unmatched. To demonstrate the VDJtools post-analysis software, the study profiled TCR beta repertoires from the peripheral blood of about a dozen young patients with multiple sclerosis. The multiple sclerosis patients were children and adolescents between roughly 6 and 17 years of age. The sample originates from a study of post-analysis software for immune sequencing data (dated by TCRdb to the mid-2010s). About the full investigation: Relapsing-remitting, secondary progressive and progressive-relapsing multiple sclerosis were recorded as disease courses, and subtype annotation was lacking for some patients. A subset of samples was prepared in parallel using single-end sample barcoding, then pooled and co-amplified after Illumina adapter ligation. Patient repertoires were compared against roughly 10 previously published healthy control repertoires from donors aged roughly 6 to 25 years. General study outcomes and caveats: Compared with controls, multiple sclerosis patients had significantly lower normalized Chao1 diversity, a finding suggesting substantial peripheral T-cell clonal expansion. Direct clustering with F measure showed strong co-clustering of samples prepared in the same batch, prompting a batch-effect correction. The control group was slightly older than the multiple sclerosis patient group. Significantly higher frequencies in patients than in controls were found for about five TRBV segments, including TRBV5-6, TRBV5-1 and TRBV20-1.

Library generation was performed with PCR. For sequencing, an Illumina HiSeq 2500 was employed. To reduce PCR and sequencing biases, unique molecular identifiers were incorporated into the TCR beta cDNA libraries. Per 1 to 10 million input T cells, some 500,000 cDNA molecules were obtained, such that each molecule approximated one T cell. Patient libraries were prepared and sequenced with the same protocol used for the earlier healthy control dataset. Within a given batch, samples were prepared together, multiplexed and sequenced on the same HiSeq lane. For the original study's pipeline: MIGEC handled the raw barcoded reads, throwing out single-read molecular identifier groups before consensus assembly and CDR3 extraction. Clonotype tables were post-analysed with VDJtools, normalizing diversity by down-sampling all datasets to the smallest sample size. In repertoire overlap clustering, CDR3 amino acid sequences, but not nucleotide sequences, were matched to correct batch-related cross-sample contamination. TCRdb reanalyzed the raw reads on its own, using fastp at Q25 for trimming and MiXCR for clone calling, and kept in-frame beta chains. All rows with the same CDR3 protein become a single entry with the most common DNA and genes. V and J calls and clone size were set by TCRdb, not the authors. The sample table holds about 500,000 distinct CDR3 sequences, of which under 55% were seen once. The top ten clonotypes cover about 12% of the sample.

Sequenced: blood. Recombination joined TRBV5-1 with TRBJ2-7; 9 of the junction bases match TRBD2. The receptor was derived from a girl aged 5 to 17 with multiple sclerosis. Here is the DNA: TGCGCCAGCAGCCGACTAGCGGAGGCCTACGAGCAGTACTTC. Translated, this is CASSRLAEAYEQYF.